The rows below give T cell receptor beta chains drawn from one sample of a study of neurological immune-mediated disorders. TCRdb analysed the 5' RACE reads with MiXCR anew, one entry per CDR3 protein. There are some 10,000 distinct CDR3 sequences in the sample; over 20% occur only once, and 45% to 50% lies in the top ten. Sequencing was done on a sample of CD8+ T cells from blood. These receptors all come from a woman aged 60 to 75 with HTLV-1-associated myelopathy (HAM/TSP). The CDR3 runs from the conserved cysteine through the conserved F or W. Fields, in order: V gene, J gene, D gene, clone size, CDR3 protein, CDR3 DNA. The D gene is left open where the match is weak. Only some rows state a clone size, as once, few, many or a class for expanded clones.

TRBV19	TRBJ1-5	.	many	CASSIVEFSNQPQHF	TGTGCCAGTAGTATCGTGGAGTTTAGCAATCAGCCCCAGCATTTT
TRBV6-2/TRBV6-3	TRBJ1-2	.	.	CASSEIQGYGYTF	TGTGCCAGCAGCGAGATACAGGGCTATGGCTACACCTTC
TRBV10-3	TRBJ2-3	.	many	CAISDPEGTDTQYF	TGTGCCATCAGTGACCCCGAAGGCACAGATACGCAGTATTTT
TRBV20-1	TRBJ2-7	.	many	CSARMVSSSYEQYF	TGCAGTGCTAGGATGGTGTCGAGCTCCTACGAGCAGTACTTC
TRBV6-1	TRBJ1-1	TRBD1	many	CASSKAPDRGAEAFF	TGTGCCAGCAGTAAAGCCCCCGACAGGGGCGCTGAAGCTTTCTTT
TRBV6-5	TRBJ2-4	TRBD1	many	CASSYSIQGGKNIQYF	TGTGCCAGCAGTTACTCGATACAGGGGGGCAAAAACATTCAGTACTTC
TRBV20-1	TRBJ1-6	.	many	CSARDHQGWGYNSPLHF	TGCAGTGCTAGAGATCATCAGGGGTGGGGATATAATTCACCCCTCCACTTT
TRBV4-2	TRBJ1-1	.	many	CASSPKTGNTEAFF	TGTGCCAGCAGCCCAAAAACAGGTAACACTGAAGCTTTCTTT
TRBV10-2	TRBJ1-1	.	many	CASSRSEGRAEAFF	TGCGCCAGCAGTCGGTCAGAGGGTCGGGCTGAAGCTTTCTTT
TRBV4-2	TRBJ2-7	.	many	CASSQRRDGSYEQYF	TGTGCCAGCAGCCAAAGGAGGGACGGATCCTACGAGCAGTACTTC
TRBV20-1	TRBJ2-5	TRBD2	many	CSARDYKETQYF	TGCAGTGCCCGGGACTACAAAGAGACCCAGTACTTC
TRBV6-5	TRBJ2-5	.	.	CASSRWGAAETQYF	TGTGCCAGCAGTCGCTGGGGAGCGGCAGAGACCCAGTACTTC
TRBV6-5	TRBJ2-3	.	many	CASSYSPGVVDTQYF	TGTGCCAGCAGTTACTCGCCAGGGGTGGTAGATACGCAGTATTTT
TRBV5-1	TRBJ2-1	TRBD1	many	CASSLGGQGLEQFF	TGCGCCAGCAGCTTGGGGGGACAGGGACTTGAGCAGTTCTTC
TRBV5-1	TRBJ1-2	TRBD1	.	CASSSHTGGRSYGYTF	TGCGCCAGCAGTTCACATACAGGGGGCCGCAGCTATGGCTACACCTTC
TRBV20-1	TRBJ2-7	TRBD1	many	CSTGTGNSYEQYF	TGCAGTACCGGGACAGGGAACTCCTACGAGCAGTACTTC
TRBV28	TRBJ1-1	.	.	CASSLFSRGRTEAFF	TGTGCCAGCAGTTTATTCAGCCGGGGGAGAACTGAAGCTTTCTTT
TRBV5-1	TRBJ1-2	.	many	CASSPGPTDPRYGYTF	TGCGCCAGCAGCCCGGGTCCGACGGATCCCCGCTATGGCTACACCTTC
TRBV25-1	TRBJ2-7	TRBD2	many	CASSVRIWGGSYEQYF	TGTGCCAGCAGTGTCCGTATTTGGGGGGGAAGCTACGAGCAGTACTTC
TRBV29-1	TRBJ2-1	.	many	CSVEGVVAGRYNEQFF	TGCAGCGTTGAAGGGGTGGTCGCGGGGAGATACAATGAGCAGTTCTTC
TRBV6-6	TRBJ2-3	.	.	CVSRYRETDTQYF	TGTGTCAGCAGATACAGAGAAACAGATACGCAGTATTTT
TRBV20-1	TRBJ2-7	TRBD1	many	CSARDSYEQYF	TGCAGTGCCAGGGACAGCTACGAGCAGTACTTC
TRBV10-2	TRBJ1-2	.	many	CASSESRVLQAYGYTF	TGCGCCAGCAGTGAGTCCCGGGTCCTCCAAGCGTATGGCTACACCTTC
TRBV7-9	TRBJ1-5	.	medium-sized	CASSLPGQPQHF	TGTGCCAGCAGCTTGCCGGGCCAGCCCCAGCATTTT
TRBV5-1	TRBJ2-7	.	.	CASSGGYISSYEQYF	TGCGCCAGCAGCGGCGGCTACATAAGCTCCTACGAGCAGTACTTC
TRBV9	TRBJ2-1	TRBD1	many	CASSAGQSSYNEQFF	TGTGCCAGCAGCGCGGGACAGAGCTCCTACAATGAGCAGTTCTTC
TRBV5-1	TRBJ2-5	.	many	CASSFRTGIRETQYF	TGCGCCAGCAGCTTCCGGACTGGAATCAGGGAGACCCAGTACTTC
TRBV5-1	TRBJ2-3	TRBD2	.	CASSPGLAGGSNTQYF	TGCGCCAGCAGCCCTGGACTAGCGGGGGGGTCGAATACGCAGTATTTT
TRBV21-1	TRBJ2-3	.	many	CASSKVGGPTDTQYF	TGTGCCAGCAGCAAAGTTGGGGGGCCCACAGATACGCAGTATTTT
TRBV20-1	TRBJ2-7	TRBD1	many	CSARDGDRTYEQYF	TGCAGTGCTAGAGATGGGGACAGGACCTACGAGCAGTACTTC
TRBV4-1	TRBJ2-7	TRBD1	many	CASSQGPGQASEQYF	TGCGCCAGCAGCCAAGGTCCGGGACAGGCATCCGAGCAGTACTTC
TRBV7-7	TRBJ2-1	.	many	CASSSPPGARYNEQFF	TGTGCTAGCAGCTCGCCCCCAGGGGCCCGTTACAATGAGCAGTTCTTC
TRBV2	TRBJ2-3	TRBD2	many	CASSPSGGRGTQYF	TGTGCCAGCAGTCCTAGCGGGGGACGAGGTACGCAGTATTTT
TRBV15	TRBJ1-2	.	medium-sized	CATSRPFGGDGYTF	TGTGCCACCAGCAGGCCATTCGGGGGCGATGGCTACACCTTC
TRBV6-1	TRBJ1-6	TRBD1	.	CASPRDRVGYNSPLHF	TGTGCCAGCCCGAGGGACAGGGTCGGGTATAATTCACCCCTCCACTTT
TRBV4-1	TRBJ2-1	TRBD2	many	CASSQDLSSGGAYEQFF	TGCGCCAGCAGCCAAGATCTATCTAGCGGGGGGGCTTATGAGCAGTTCTTC
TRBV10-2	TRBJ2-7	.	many	CASSEGSGIEQYF	TGCGCCAGCAGTGAGGGTTCAGGGATCGAGCAGTACTTC
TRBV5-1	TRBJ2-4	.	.	CASSLATSQNIQYF	TGCGCCAGCAGCTTGGCCACCAGTCAAAACATTCAGTACTTC
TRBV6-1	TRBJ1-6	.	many	CASSELAYTSYNSPLHF	TGTGCCAGCAGTGAACTTGCATACACCTCCTATAATTCACCCCTCCACTTT
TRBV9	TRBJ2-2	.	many	CASSPPNTGELFF	TGTGCCAGCAGCCCCCCAAACACCGGGGAGCTGTTTTTT
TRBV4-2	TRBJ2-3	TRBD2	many	CASSQDLAGGTDTQYF	TGTGCCAGCAGCCAAGATCTAGCGGGGGGCACAGATACGCAGTATTTT
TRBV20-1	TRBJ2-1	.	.	CSASARLVRNEQFF	TGCAGTGCTAGTGCGCGACTAGTTCGCAATGAGCAGTTCTTC
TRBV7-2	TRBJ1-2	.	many	CASSLPNNYGYTF	TGTGCCAGCAGCTTACCTAATAACTATGGCTACACCTTC
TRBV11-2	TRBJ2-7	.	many	CASSAGTRGAAYEQYF	TGTGCCAGCAGCGCCGGCACCCGAGGGGCTGCCTACGAGCAGTACTTC
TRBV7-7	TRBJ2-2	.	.	CASSLKEGLFF	TGTGCTAGCAGCTTAAAGGAGGGGCTGTTTTTT
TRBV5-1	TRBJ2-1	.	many	CASSPTGANEQFF	TGCGCCAGCAGCCCCACCGGGGCCAATGAGCAGTTCTTC